Listed here is a single T cell receptor beta chain. It lacks a known antigen. Qualities for individual bases were not recorded, and no much larger clone is one base off. This specimen comes from a study of T-cell reconstitution after alpha-beta-depleted transplantation in children (dated by TCRdb to the mid-2010s). Notes on the research overall: T-cell immune reconstitution after TCRalphabeta/CD19-depleted allogeneic hematopoietic cell transplantation in children was quantitatively tracked in the study by means of TCR repertoire profiling.

Library preparation used PCR. TCRdb lists the instrument as Illumina HiSeq 2500. Molecular barcoding was employed in the preparation of TCR libraries, with unique molecular identifiers being used to normalize TCRbeta repertoire quantification. TCRdb's own reprocessing of the public reads used fastp at Q25 and MiXCR and kept productive beta chains. All rows with the same CDR3 protein become a single entry with the most common DNA and genes. Within this sample are more than 85,000 distinct CDR3 sequences, with about 6% of them counted one time only. The ten top clones hold around 5.6% of the sample. Overall study outcomes, separate from this receptor: About two months after transplant, the apparently early recovery of alphabetaT-cell counts reportedly depended on just several hundred clones that had expanded rapidly and came from non-depleted graft cells. The high TCRbeta diversity at day 60 in some patients was ascribed to recipient T cells and intrathymic progenitors that had survived conditioning. Over subsequent months, a decline in hyperexpanded clone frequencies was noted, and after one year, T-cell counts and TCRbeta diversity were mostly ascribed to newly produced T cells.

Explained via the paper, the time point label denotes: day 60 (about 2 months) after transplantation. In light of the paper, this sample's treatment or condition label describes: allogeneic hematopoietic cell transplantation with graft depleted of TCRalphabeta T cells and CD19 B cells. TCRalphabeta/CD19-depleted allogeneic hematopoietic cell grafts were given to the transplant recipients, all of whom were children. V is cut by 5 bases and J by 5 bases, and the space between the germline ends is 12 bases. CDR1 and CDR2 are read off the germline V gene (reference sequence) as SSHAT and FNYEAQ. Its CDR3 holds 13 amino acids, cysteine through phenylalanine. CDR3 DNA is the only sequence kept; it has 39 bases, read in frame from the first base.

The rearranged segments are TRBV7-7 and TRBJ2-5; TRBD2 could be the D gene, as 7 bases match. This receptor was identified in a female patient aged 2-10 years who had a stem cell transplant for Fanconi anemia, so the T cells may come from the graft donor. The material was PBMCs, mostly from graft donor cells, obtained 60 days after TCRalphabeta/CD19-depleted stem cell transplant. For the CDR3, the sequence is CASSAGARETQYF. The DNA sequence follows: TGTGCCAGCAGCGCGGGGGCCCGGGAGACCCAGTACTTC.